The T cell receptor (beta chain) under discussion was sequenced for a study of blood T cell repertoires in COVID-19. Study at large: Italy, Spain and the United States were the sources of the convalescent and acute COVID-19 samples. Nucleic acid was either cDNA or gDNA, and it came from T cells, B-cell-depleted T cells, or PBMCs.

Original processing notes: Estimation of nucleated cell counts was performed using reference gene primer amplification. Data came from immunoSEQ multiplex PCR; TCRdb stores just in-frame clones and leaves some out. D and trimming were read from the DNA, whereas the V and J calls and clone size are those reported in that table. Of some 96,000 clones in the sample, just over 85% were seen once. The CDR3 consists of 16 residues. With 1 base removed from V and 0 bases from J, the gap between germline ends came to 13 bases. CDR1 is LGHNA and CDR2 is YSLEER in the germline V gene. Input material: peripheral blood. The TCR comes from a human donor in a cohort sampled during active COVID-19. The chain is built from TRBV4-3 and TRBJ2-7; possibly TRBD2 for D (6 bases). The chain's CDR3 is CASSQGYHGSSYEQYF. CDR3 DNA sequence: TGCGCCAGCAGCCAAGGATATCACGGGAGCTCCTACGAGCAGTACTTC.